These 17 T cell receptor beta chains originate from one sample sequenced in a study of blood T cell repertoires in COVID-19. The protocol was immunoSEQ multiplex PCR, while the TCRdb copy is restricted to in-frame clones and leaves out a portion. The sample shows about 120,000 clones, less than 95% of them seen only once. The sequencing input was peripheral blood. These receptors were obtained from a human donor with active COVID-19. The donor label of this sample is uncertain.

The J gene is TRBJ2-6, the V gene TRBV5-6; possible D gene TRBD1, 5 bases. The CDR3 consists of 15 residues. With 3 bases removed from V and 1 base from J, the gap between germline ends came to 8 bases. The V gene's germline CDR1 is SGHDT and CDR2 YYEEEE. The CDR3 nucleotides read TGTGCCAGCAGCTCGGACACGTCTGGGGCCAACGTCCTGACTTTC. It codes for CASSSDTSGANVLTF.

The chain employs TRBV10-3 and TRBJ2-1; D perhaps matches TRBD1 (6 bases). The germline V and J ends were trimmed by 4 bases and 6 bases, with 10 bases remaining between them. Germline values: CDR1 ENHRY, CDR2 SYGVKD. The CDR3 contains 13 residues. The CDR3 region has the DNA TGTGCCATCAGTGCCAGGGGTAGCAATGAGCAGTTCTTC. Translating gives CAISARGSNEQFF.

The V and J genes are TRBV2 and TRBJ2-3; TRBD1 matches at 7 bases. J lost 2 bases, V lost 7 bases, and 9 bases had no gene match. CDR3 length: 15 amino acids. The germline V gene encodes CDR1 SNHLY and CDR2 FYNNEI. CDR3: CASTGYRGNTDTQYF. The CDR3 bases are TGTGCCAGCACGGGGTACAGGGGCAACACAGATACGCAGTATTTT. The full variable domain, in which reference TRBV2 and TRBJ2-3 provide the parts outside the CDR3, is EPEVTQTPSHQVTQMGQEVILRCVPISNHLYFYWYRQILGQKVEFLVSFYNNEISEKSEIFDDQFSVERPDGSNFTLKIRSTKLEDSAMYFCASTGYRGNTDTQYFGPGTRLTVL.

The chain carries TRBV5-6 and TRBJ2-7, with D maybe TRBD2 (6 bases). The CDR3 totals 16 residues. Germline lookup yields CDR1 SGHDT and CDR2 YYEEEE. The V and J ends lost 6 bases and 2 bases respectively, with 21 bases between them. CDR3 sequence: CASTSGVSLRAYEQYF. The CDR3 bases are TGTGCCAGCACCTCGGGGGTGTCGCTGAGGGCCTACGAGCAGTACTTC.

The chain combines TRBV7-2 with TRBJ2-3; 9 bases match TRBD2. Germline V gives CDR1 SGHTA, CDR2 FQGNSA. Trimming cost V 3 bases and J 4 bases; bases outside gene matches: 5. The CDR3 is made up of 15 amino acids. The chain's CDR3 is CASSLRGGLADTQYF. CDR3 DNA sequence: TGTGCCAGCAGCTTGCGGGGGGGCCTTGCAGATACGCAGTATTTT. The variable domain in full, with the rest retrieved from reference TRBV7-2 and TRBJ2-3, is GAGVSQSPSNKVTEKGKDVELRCDPISGHTALYWYRQSLGQGLEFLIYFQGNSAPDKSGLPSDRFSAERTGGSVSTLTIQRTQQEDSAVYLCASSLRGGLADTQYFGPGTRLTVL.

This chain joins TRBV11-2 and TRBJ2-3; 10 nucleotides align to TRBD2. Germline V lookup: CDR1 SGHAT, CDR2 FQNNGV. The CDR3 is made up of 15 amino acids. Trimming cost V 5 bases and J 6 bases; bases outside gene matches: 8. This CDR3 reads CASSPYLAGADTQYF. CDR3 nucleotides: TGTGCCAGCAGCCCATACCTAGCGGGGGCGGATACGCAGTATTTT.

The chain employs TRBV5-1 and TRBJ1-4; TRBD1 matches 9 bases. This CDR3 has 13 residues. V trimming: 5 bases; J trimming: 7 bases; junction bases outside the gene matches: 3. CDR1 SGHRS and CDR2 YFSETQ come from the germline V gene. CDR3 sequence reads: CASRDRGREKLFF. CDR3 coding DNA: TGCGCCAGCAGGGACAGGGGTCGTGAAAAACTGTTTTTT.

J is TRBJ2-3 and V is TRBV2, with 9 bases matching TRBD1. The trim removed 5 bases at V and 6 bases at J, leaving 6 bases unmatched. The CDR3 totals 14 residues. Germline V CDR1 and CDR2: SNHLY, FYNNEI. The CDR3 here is CASSLQGALDTQYF. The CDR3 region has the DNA TGTGCCAGCAGTTTACAGGGGGCGCTTGATACGCAGTATTTT.

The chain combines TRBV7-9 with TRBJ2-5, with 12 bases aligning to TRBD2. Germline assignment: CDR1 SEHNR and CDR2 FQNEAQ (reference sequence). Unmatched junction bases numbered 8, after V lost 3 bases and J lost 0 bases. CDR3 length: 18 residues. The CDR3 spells CASSFASGGDWYQETQYF. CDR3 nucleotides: TGTGCCAGCAGCTTCGCTAGCGGGGGGGATTGGTACCAAGAGACCCAGTACTTC.

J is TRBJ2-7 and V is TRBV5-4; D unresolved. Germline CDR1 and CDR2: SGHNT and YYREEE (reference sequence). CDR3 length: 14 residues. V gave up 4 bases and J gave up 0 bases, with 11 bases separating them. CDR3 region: CASSPKDTSYEQYF. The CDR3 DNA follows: TGTGCCAGCAGCCCGAAAGACACCTCCTACGAGCAGTACTTC.

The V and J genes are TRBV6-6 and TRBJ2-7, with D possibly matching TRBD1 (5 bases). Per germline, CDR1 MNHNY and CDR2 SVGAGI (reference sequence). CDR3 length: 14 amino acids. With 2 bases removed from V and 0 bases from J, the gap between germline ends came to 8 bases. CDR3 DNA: TGTGCCAGCAGTTACGGGGCCAGCTCCTACGAGCAGTACTTC. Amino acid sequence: CASSYGASSYEQYF.

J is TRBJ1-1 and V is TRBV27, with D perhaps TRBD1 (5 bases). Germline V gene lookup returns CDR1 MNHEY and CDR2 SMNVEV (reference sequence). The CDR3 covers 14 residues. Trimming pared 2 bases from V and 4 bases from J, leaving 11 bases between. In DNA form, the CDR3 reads TGTGCCAGCAGTTTAGCCAGGGTGGGCACTGAAGCTTTCTTT. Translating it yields CASSLARVGTEAFF.

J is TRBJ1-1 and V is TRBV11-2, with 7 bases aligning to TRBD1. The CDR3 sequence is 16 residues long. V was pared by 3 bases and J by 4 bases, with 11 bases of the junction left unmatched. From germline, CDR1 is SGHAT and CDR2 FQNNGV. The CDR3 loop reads CASSLWDSQTGTEAFF. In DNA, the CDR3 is TGTGCCAGCAGCTTGTGGGACAGTCAAACGGGCACTGAAGCTTTCTTT.

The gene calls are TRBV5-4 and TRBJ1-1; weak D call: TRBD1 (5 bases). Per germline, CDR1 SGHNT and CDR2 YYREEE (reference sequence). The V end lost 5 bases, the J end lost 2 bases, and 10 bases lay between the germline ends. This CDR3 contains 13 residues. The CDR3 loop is CASSLGHNTEAFF. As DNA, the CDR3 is TGTGCCAGCAGTTTAGGACATAACACTGAAGCTTTCTTT.

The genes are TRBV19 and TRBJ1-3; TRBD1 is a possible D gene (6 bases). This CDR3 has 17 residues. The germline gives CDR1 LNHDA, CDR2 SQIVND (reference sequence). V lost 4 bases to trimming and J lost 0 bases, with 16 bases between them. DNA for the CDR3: TGTGCCAGTAGTACCCGGACAGATCTCTACTCTGGAAACACCATATATTTT. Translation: CASSTRTDLYSGNTIYF.

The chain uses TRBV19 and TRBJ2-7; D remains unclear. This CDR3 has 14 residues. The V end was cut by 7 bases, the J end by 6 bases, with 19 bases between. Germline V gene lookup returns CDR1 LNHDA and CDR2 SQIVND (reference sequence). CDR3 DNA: TGTGCCAGTACCCCGAGTGCCCCCGCCGGCGAGCAGTACTTC. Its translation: CASTPSAPAGEQYF.

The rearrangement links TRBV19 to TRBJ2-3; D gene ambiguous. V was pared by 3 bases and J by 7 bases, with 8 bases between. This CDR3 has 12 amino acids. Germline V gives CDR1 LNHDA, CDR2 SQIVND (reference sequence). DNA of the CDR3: TGTGCCAGTAGTATTAACTACAATACGCAGTATTTT. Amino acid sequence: CASSINYNTQYF.